The 30 T cell receptor beta chains reported below all come from one sample, sequenced in a study of T-cell memory formation after mild COVID-19. TCRdb redid the calling of the 5' RACE reads with MiXCR, one entry per CDR3 protein. This sample has 210,000 or so distinct CDR3 sequences, with roughly a tenth found just once. Sequenced material: PBMCs or a T cell subset sorted from them (not recorded which). These receptors were taken from a man younger than 35 who had mild COVID-19 (a few samples of this study predate the infection). Cell type and time point are not known.

Many counts were recorded for this clonotype. The CDR3 nucleotides are TGCGCCAGCAGCCAAGTTCGACTAAGCGGGGGGCCCCACCGAAATGAGCAGTTCTTC. Protein sequence: CASSQVRLSGGPHRNEQFF. The V gene is TRBV4-3, the J gene TRBJ2-1; 9 bases fit TRBD2. Germline V gene sequence: CDR1 LGHNA, CDR2 YSLEER. The V segment lost 1 base and the J segment 7 bases; nucleotides outside the gene matches: 17. The CDR3 has 19 residues.

The chain has TRBV4-1 and TRBJ1-2; D uncertain. V was trimmed by 1 base and J by 4 bases, leaving 22 bases between them. CDR1 MGHRA and CDR2 YSYEKL come from the germline V gene. The CDR3 covers 18 residues. The CDR3 here is CASSQAPAEEQPIYGYTF. The CDR3 DNA follows: TGCGCCAGCAGCCAAGCTCCAGCCGAGGAACAGCCGATCTATGGCTACACCTTC.

This sequence joins TRBV10-3 and TRBJ2-5; the match to TRBD1 covers 8 bases. V lost 2 bases to trimming and J lost 2 bases; unmatched junction nucleotides: 1. The CDR3 contains 14 residues. Germline V gives CDR1 ENHRY, CDR2 SYGVKD. Written as DNA, the CDR3 is TGTGCCATCAGTGAGGGACAGGGACAAGAGACCCAGTACTTC. Its translation: CAISEGQGQETQYF.

Only a few counts were recorded for this clonotype. The V gene is TRBV5-1, the J gene TRBJ2-5, with 10 bases fitting TRBD2. The CDR3 sequence is 16 residues long. The V gene's germline CDR1 is SGHRS and CDR2 YFSETQ. With 1 base clipped from V and 4 bases from J, the junction kept 7 bases outside the gene matches. In DNA form, the CDR3 reads TGCGCCAGCAGCTTGAGAGCGGGGGGGCCAAGAGAGACCCAGTACTTC. Amino acids: CASSLRAGGPRETQYF.

This clonotype turned up a few times. The V call is TRBV7-2, the J call TRBJ2-1; the D gene is possibly TRBD2 (6 bases). Trimming stripped 5 bases from V and 2 bases from J, with 19 bases between. CDR3 length: 17 amino acids. CDR1 and CDR2 (germline): SGHTA, FQGNSA. This chain's CDR3 is CASSPPGGRAPYNEQFF. DNA of the CDR3: TGTGCCAGCAGCCCCCCCGGGGGAAGGGCCCCCTACAATGAGCAGTTCTTC.

The V gene is TRBV18, the J gene TRBJ2-6; D is perhaps TRBD1 (6 bases). Trimming stripped 6 bases from V and 4 bases from J, with 10 bases between. CDR1 and CDR2 from the germline V gene are KGHSH and LQKENI. The CDR3 sequence is 14 residues long. The CDR3 nucleotides read TGTGCCAGCTCCGACCAGGGGGGGGCCAACGTCCTGACTTTC. Protein sequence: CASSDQGGANVLTF. Full variable domain (missing parts from reference TRBV18 and TRBJ2-6): NAGVMQNPRHLVRRRGQEARLRCSPMKGHSHVYWYRQLPEEGLKFMVYLQKENIIDESGMPKERFSAEFPKEGPSILRIQQVVRGDSAAYFCASSDQGGANVLTFGAGSRLTVL.

This clonotype was counted a few times. This sequence joins TRBV5-1 and TRBJ2-1; D unresolved. The germline CDR1 and CDR2 sequences are SGHRS and YFSETQ. The CDR3 runs to 14 residues. With 4 bases removed from V and 2 bases from J, the gap between germline ends came to 10 bases. Here the CDR3 reads CASSRDGTYNEQFF. CDR3 in DNA: TGCGCCAGCAGCAGAGACGGCACCTACAATGAGCAGTTCTTC.

This clonotype was detected many times. The CDR3 sequence: CASSFGFTGQGYEQYF. CDR3 nucleotides: TGCGCCAGCAGCTTTGGCTTCACGGGGCAGGGCTACGAGCAGTACTTC. The rearrangement joins TRBV5-1 to TRBJ2-7, with D possibly being TRBD1 or TRBD2 (5 bases each). Germline V lookup: CDR1 SGHRS, CDR2 YFSETQ. CDR3 size: 16 residues. Trimming pared 2 bases from V and 3 bases from J, leaving 18 bases between.

This clonotype has more than one count but fewer than ten. V usage is TRBV6-2 or TRBV6-3 and J usage is TRBJ1-6; no clear D. Trimming removed 8 bases at V and 8 bases at J, with 10 bases between. Germline V gene data show CDR1 as MNHEY and CDR2 as SVGEGT. This CDR3 spans 12 amino acids. CDR3 loop: CASRTEHSPLHF. DNA for the CDR3: TGTGCCAGCCGGACGGAACATTCACCCCTCCACTTT.

This clonotype was counted ten times or more. The rearrangement links TRBV24-1 to TRBJ1-2; D is perhaps TRBD1 (6 bases). This CDR3 is built from 15 residues. The V end lost 4 bases, the J end lost 2 bases, and 13 bases lay between the germline ends. The V gene's germline CDR1 is KGHDR and CDR2 SFDVKD. The CDR3 is CATSDRDRTNYGYTF. CDR3 nucleotide sequence: TGTGCCACCAGTGACCGTGACAGGACCAACTATGGCTACACCTTC.

The gene calls are TRBV5-5 and TRBJ1-5; no clear D gene. The ends were cut back, 0 bases at V and 0 bases at J, with 10 bases in the middle. Per the germline V gene, CDR1 is SGHKS and CDR2 is YYEKEE (reference sequence). This CDR3 has 16 residues. The CDR3 nucleotides are TGTGCCAGCAGCTTGGAAGCTGTGTATAGCAATCAGCCCCAGCATTTT. It encodes CASSLEAVYSNQPQHF.

The rearrangement links TRBV12-3 or TRBV12-4 to TRBJ1-1; 7 nucleotides line up with TRBD1. The CDR3 is made up of 12 amino acids. V shed 10 bases, J shed 4 bases, and the junction held 6 bases outside the gene matches. The CDR3 DNA sequence: TGTGCCACCAAACAGGGGCCCACTGAAGCTTTCTTT. It is translated as CATKQGPTEAFF.

Only a few counts were recorded for this clonotype. V and J are TRBV9 and TRBJ2-3; D is unresolved. V lost 4 bases to trimming and J lost 3 bases, with 9 bases between them. CDR1 is SGDLS, CDR2 YYNGEE, per germline. The CDR3 has 13 residues. The DNA for the CDR3 is TGTGCCAGCAGCAACCAGAAAACAGATACGCAGTATTTT. Encoded protein: CASSNQKTDTQYF.

The chain recombines TRBV25-1 with TRBJ2-2; tentatively, D is TRBD1 (6 bases). Germline V gene data show CDR1 as MGHDK and CDR2 as SYGVNS. Trimming removed 3 bases from V and 7 bases from J, with 9 bases in between. The CDR3 covers 13 residues. The CDR3 reads CASSDRGRGELFF. The CDR3 nucleotides read TGTGCCAGCAGTGACAGGGGCCGCGGGGAGCTGTTTTTT.

There are a few counts of this clonotype. This rearrangement joins TRBV5-1 to TRBJ2-3, with D perhaps matching TRBD1 or TRBD2 (5 bases each). Germline loops: CDR1 SGHRS, CDR2 YFSETQ. Trimming shortened V by 0 bases and J by 2 bases, and 10 bases separated the two germline ends. The CDR3 consists of 15 residues. CDR3 region: CASSLVTGTTDTQYF. CDR3 DNA sequence: TGCGCCAGCAGCTTGGTAACGGGGACCACAGATACGCAGTATTTT.

The V call is TRBV5-1, the J call TRBJ1-2, with 8 bases fitting TRBD1. The ends lost 0 bases at V and 6 bases at J; junction bases unmatched: 1. CDR3 size: 13 residues. CDR1 is SGHRS, CDR2 YFSETQ, per germline. DNA for the CDR3: TGCGCCAGCAGCTTGGGACAGGGGAATGGCTACACCTTC. Amino acid sequence: CASSLGQGNGYTF.

This clonotype has only a few counts. The CDR3 sequence: CASSSGGDYEQYF. CDR3 bases: TGCGCCAGCAGCTCTGGAGGGGATTACGAGCAGTACTTC. This chain joins TRBV5-1 and TRBJ2-7; weak D call: TRBD2 (6 bases). V dropped 3 bases and J dropped 4 bases, with 11 bases sitting between them. The CDR3 is 13 residues long. In germline, CDR1 is SGHRS, CDR2 YFSETQ.

This clonotype was detected ten times or more. The chain couples TRBV4-2 to TRBJ2-3, with 9 nucleotides matching TRBD2. This CDR3 has 15 amino acids. CDR1 and CDR2 from the germline V gene are LGHNA and YNFKEQ. The ends lost 3 bases at V and 5 bases at J; junction bases unmatched: 6. CDR3 sequence (DNA): TGTGCCAGCAGCCACCGTAGCGGGGGCGGAGATACGCAGTATTTT. Its translation: CASSHRSGGGDTQYF.

This clonotype was found a few times. The chain uses TRBV29-1 and TRBJ1-2, with D hard to call. Germline-derived CDR1 and CDR2 are SQVTM and ANQGSEA. This CDR3 region has 13 residues. V gave up 6 bases and J gave up 5 bases, with 16 bases separating them. In DNA, the CDR3 is TGCAGCGTCGCCCTGGAGGCACCATATGGCTACACCTTC. Translation: CSVALEAPYGYTF.

The rearrangement links TRBV7-8 to TRBJ2-3; 7 bases align to TRBD1. This CDR3 comprises 15 residues. Germline assignment: CDR1 SGHVS and CDR2 FQNEAQ. V was clipped by 1 base and J by 1 base; unmatched bases: 2. The CDR3 reads CASSLDRGRTDTQYF. In DNA form, the CDR3 reads TGTGCCAGCAGCTTAGACAGGGGACGCACAGATACGCAGTATTTT.

The chain links TRBV7-6 to TRBJ2-3, with D possibly TRBD2 on 5 matching bases. From germline, CDR1 is SGHVS and CDR2 FNYEAQ. V lost 6 bases to trimming and J lost 2 bases, with 24 bases between them. The CDR3 loop spans 18 amino acids. The chain's CDR3 is CASSPRLPTQRFTDTQYF. Here the CDR3 DNA reads TGTGCCAGCAGTCCACGCCTTCCCACCCAGCGGTTCACAGATACGCAGTATTTT.

This clonotype has more than one count but fewer than ten. The chain couples TRBV19 to TRBJ1-2; D gene unclear. The length of the CDR3 is 14 residues. Germline V gives CDR1 LNHDA, CDR2 SQIVND (reference sequence). Between the trimmed V and J ends, which lost 7 bases and 3 bases, there was a span of 15 bases. The CDR3 DNA follows: TGTGCCAGTAAACCGGCCGGGAACCACTATGGCTACACCTTC. Amino acids: CASKPAGNHYGYTF. The whole variable domain, remainder taken from reference TRBV19 and TRBJ1-2, is DGGITQSPKYLFRKEGQNVTLSCEQNLNHDAMYWYRQDPGQGLRLIYYSQIVNDFQKGDIAEGYSVSREKKESFPLTVTSAQKNPTAFYLCASKPAGNHYGYTFGSGTRLTVV.

The chain uses TRBV3-1 and TRBJ2-5, with D hard to call. Germline V gene sequence: CDR1 LGHDT, CDR2 YNNKEL (reference sequence). Trimming took 0 bases from V and 3 from J, leaving 5 bases between them. The CDR3 is made up of 13 amino acids. CDR3 protein: CASSQDLEETQYF. CDR3 nucleotide sequence: TGTGCCAGCAGCCAAGATCTTGAAGAGACCCAGTACTTC.

CDR3: CASSLGRVSYEQYF. The CDR3 region has the DNA TGCGCCAGCAGCTTGGGGAGGGTTTCCTACGAGCAGTACTTC. The chain joins TRBV5-1 to TRBJ2-7, with TRBD2 as a possible D gene (6 bases). From germline, CDR1 is SGHRS and CDR2 YFSETQ. This CDR3 region has 14 residues. The germline V and J ends were trimmed by 0 bases and 1 base, with 8 bases remaining between them. Looking up the rest from reference TRBV5-1 and TRBJ2-7 gives the full variable domain: KAGVTQTPRYLIKTRGQQVTLSCSPISGHRSVSWYQQTPGQGLQFLFEYFSETQRNKGNFPGRFSGRQFSNSRSEMNVSTLELGDSALYLCASSLGRVSYEQYFGPGTRLTVT.

V is TRBV6-5 and J is TRBJ1-1, with 9 bases lining up with TRBD1. V lost 4 bases, J lost 11 bases, and 14 bases stayed unmatched. The CDR3 contains 15 residues. Germline V CDR1 and CDR2: MNHEY, SVGAGI. The CDR3 bases are TGTGCCAGCAGTTGGTCTCCGGGACAGGGAGTTTGGGCTTTCTTT. Residues: CASSWSPGQGVWAFF.

A few counts support this clonotype. The chain is built from TRBV28 and TRBJ2-3; D is uncertain. The CDR3 spans 14 residues. Trimming removed 2 bases from V and 6 bases from J, with 12 bases in between. Germline lookup yields CDR1 MDHEN and CDR2 SYDVKM. The CDR3 loop is CASSLPGQRDTQYF. In DNA, the CDR3 is TGTGCCAGCAGTTTACCGGGCCAGAGGGATACGCAGTATTTT.

This clonotype appeared many times. The chain couples TRBV29-1 to TRBJ2-3; 10 bases map to TRBD1. Germline lookup yields CDR1 SQVTM and CDR2 ANQGSEA. The CDR3 spans 15 residues. Germline trimming cut 7 bases from V and 1 base from J; bases unmatched to any gene: 8. The CDR3 reads CSESTGTGGTDTQYF. The CDR3, as DNA: TGCAGCGAATCCACCGGGACAGGGGGCACAGATACGCAGTATTTT.

This clonotype showed up just a few times. The chain links TRBV7-8 to TRBJ2-3; TRBD1 matches at 8 bases. Germline V lookup: CDR1 SGHVS, CDR2 FQNEAQ. V gave up 1 base and J gave up 2 bases; unmatched junction bases: 8. The CDR3 runs 17 residues. The CDR3 sequence: CASSLGPRQGNTDTQYF. Written as DNA, the CDR3 is TGTGCCAGCAGCTTAGGACCCCGACAGGGGAACACAGATACGCAGTATTTT.

The table lists this clonotype with a few counts. V is TRBV7-3 and J is TRBJ2-2; D is uncertain. Germline-derived CDR1 and CDR2 are SGHTA and FQGTGA. This CDR3 region has 14 residues. V dropped 4 bases and J dropped 2 bases, with 8 bases sitting between them. The CDR3 DNA reads as TGTGCCAGCAGCTCTGATCCTAACACCGGGGAGCTGTTTTTT. It is translated as CASSSDPNTGELFF.

This chain links TRBV24-1 with TRBJ1-6; D remains ambiguous. Per germline, CDR1 KGHDR and CDR2 SFDVKD. The germline V and J ends were trimmed by 3 bases and 9 bases, with 11 bases remaining between them. The CDR3 runs to 14 residues. The CDR3 DNA reads as TGTGCCACCAGTGATCCGGGTGTAGGTTCACCCCTCCACTTT. Amino acid sequence: CATSDPGVGSPLHF.